This T cell receptor (beta chain) was observed in a study of shared clonotypes between healthy human individuals. General study results and limits: Relative to their counterparts shared across all four donors, non-shared clonotypes exhibited diminished generation probabilities. Larger estimated richness was generally recorded for naive subsets relative to memory subsets. Investigators collected only blood, and repertoires in tissues likely differ.

Here immunoSEQ multiplex PCR was the method, and the copy in TCRdb shows in-frame clones only, minus some. This table has about 2.3 million clones, about nine tenths appearing once. V shed 4 bases, J shed 9 bases, and the junction held 10 bases outside the gene matches. From germline, CDR1 is MGHRA and CDR2 YSYEKL. The CDR3 spans 14 residues. Splitting of CD4+ cells produced CD45RA+ naive and CD45RA-negative memory subsets. As for this clone: What it binds is not known.

The sequence was obtained from a man between 18 and 29 years old in good health. Some clones in this sample may be carry-over from other donors' samples. This rearrangement joins TRBV4-1 to TRBJ2-7, with 9 positions matching TRBD1. Sample: naive CD4+ T cells from PBMCs. The subset denotes: CD45RA+ positively selected. This CDR3 is CASSPYRDRVGQYF. The CDR3 DNA is TGCGCCAGCAGCCCCTACCGGGACAGGGTTGGGCAGTACTTC.